This TCR beta chain was obtained from a study of spatial heterogeneity in lung cancer (dated by TCRdb to the late 2010s). Notes on the research overall: Beta-chain transcripts were consistently detected in greater numbers than alpha-chain transcripts, which likely reflects a higher abundance of beta-chain transcripts. TCR transcript counts in tumor regions correlated strongly with a T cell transcriptional module score from matched bulk RNA-seq. In the raw uncorrected reads, each unique combination of TCR and UMI appeared more than ten times on average. In non-small cell lung cancer, the study made a quantitative comparison of TCR alpha and beta repertoires among multiple tumor regions, matched nontumor lung and blood. TCR repertoire features were related to nonsynonymous mutation counts determined by whole-exome sequencing of tumor tissue. At surgery, both alpha and beta chains were TCR-sequenced in over 200 tumor regions, fewer than 85 matched nontumor lung samples and around 50 PBMC samples. Broader findings and caveats from the paper: Counts of ubiquitous and regional expanded TCRs correlated with counts of ubiquitous and regional nonsynonymous mutations, respectively. TCR-seq coverage of tumor T cells was estimated to be only roughly 7.5% for alpha chains and 13% to 15% for beta chains. Additional single-cell paired TCR alpha and beta sequencing was considered necessary to confirm, at a functional level, the hypothesis that regional TCRs recognize regional mutations. A correlation was observed between the number of expanded intratumoral alpha and beta TCRs and the tumor nonsynonymous mutation count.

This clonotype was picked up many times. Its specific antigen is unknown. The sample holds no much larger clone one base away, and base qualities are not on file. This beta chain turned up in a library designed for alpha chains; as an off-target read, its abundance says little. The sample's time point label, decoded: sample taken at primary tumor resection. The donors were 60 to 80 patients from the lung TRACERx cohort who had early-stage, untreated non-small cell lung cancer. Whole RNA extracted from tumor and nontumor lung tissue, or from cryopreserved PBMC samples, was used for TCR sequencing without cell sorting. Only patients for whom sufficient RNA was available from at least two tumor regions were selected for TCR sequencing. Before selection, tumor and adjacent nontumor lung specimens were reviewed by a lung pathologist. V gives up 5 bases and J gives up 2 bases, and the segment between their germline ends measures 14 bases. Looking up the germline V gene (reference sequence) yields CDR1 DFQATT and CDR2 SNEGSKA. From its cysteine to its phenylalanine, the CDR3 spans 14 amino acids. The entry retains the CDR3 DNA only, 42 bases that are in frame from base 1.

Libraries were constructed by 5' RACE. Sequencing was carried out with a NextSeq 500. The TCR library protocol attached a unique molecular identifier to each TCR cDNA molecule to allow correction of PCR and sequencing errors. The authors' analysis ran thus. TCR identification, UMI-based error correction and CDR3 extraction were performed with Decombinator tools. Expanded TCRs were defined as those above a frequency of 2 per 1,000, corresponding to the top 1% of the tumor frequency distribution. Expanded tumor TCRs statistically deemed absent (corrected P<0.05) from at least one tumor region were classed as regional, and all other expanded tumor TCRs were classed as ubiquitous. Renyi diversity was computed with the R vegan package after each repertoire had been subsampled 100 times to 5,000 TCRs. CDR3 similarity networks were built from amino acid triplet string-kernel similarity, with CDR3s being connected when pairwise similarity was above 0.82. TCRdb handled the public reads itself, with Q25 trimming in fastp and clone calling in MiXCR, and kept productive beta chains. Every entry covers one CDR3 protein and lists the most common genes and DNA from its rows. These V and J calls are TCRdb output, not the study's own analysis. The table for this sample lists 9,000 to 13,000 distinct CDR3 sequences; approximately 7.5% of them were counted only once. 22% of the sample belongs to the ten largest clones.

The receptor chain draws on TRBV20-1 and TRBJ2-3, with TRBD2 perhaps the D gene, on 5 matching bases. Sequences were derived from lung tumor tissue, sampled at surgery. This receptor was obtained from a female donor with early-stage non-small cell lung cancer. The DNA sequence follows: TGCAGTGCTTTAGAGACGAGGGACACAGATACGCAGTATTTT. It translates to CSALETRDTDTQYF.